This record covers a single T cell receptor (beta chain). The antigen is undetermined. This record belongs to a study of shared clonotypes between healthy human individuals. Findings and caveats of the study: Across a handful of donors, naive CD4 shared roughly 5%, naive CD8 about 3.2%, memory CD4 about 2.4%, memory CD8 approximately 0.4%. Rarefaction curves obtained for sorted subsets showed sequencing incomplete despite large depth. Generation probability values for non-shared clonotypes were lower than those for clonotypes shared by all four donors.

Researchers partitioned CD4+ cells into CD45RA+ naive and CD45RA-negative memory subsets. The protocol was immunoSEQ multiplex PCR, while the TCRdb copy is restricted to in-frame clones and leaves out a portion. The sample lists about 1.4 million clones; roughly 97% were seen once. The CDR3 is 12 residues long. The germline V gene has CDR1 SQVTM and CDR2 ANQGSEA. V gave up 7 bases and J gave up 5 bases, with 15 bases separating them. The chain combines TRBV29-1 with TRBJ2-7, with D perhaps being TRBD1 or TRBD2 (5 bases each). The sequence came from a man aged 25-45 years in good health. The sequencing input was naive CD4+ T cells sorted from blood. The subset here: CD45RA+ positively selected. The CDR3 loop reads CSADFGGHEQYF. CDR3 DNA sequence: TGCAGCGCCGACTTTGGGGGACACGAGCAGTACTTC.